This T cell receptor beta chain is from a study of shared clonotypes between healthy human individuals. Findings and caveats of the study: Represented diversity, genetic and exposure-history alike, was limited by few donors. The generation probabilities recorded for non-shared clonotypes fell below those of clonotypes shared by all four donors.

A remark on this clone: Its target is not known.

Germline-derived CDR1 and CDR2 are MGHRA and YSYEKL. V was clipped by 0 bases and J by 5 bases, with 11 bases between them. This CDR3 is 14 amino acids long. Sequencing used immunoSEQ multiplex PCR; TCRdb keeps in-frame clones, though not all of them. The table lists over a million clones, more than 75% of them singletons. The TCR was taken from a man between 18 and 35 years old in good health. Some clones in this sample may be carry-over from other donors' samples. V and J are TRBV4-1 and TRBJ2-7; a weak D match, TRBD1 (5 bases). The material sequenced was memory CD4+ T cells from PBMCs. Stated subset: CD45RA-negative fraction. CDR3 DNA sequence: TGCGCCAGCAGCCAAGATCAGGGCCGCGACGAGCAGTACTTC. Translated: CASSQDQGRDEQYF.